Below are 25 T cell receptor beta chains sequenced from a single sample in a study of control samples from healthy donors and cancer patients. This table comes from immunoSEQ multiplex PCR, and its TCRdb copy is limited to in-frame clones, with some not included. This table holds about 140,000 clones, more than 80% found once. Sequencing input: blood. The source is a man younger than 35 in good health.

The genes are TRBV5-1 and TRBJ2-7, with a tentative D call TRBD2 (7 bases). Germline lookup yields CDR1 SGHRS and CDR2 YFSETQ. V shed 0 bases and J shed 2 bases, with 12 bases lying between them. The CDR3 extends over 15 amino acids. For the CDR3, the DNA is TGCGCCAGCAGCTTGGGGTCGGGGGGCGCCTACGAGCAGTACTTC. Protein product: CASSLGSGGAYEQYF.

In DNA form, the CDR3 reads TGTGCCAGCAGCCTAACAGGGAATTTTCCAGATACGCAGTATTTT. It is translated as CASSLTGNFPDTQYF. The chain uses TRBV7-9 and TRBJ2-3; tentatively, D is TRBD1 (6 bases). CDR1 and CDR2 from the germline V gene are SEHNR and FQNEAQ (reference sequence). The CDR3 totals 15 residues. V lost 5 bases to trimming and J lost 4 bases, with 16 bases between them. Full variable domain (missing parts from reference TRBV7-9 and TRBJ2-3): DTGVSQNPRHKITKRGQNVTFRCDPISEHNRLYWYRQTLGQGPEFLTYFQNEAQLEKSRLLSDRFSAERPKGSFSTLEIQRTEQGDSAMYLCASSLTGNFPDTQYFGPGTRLTVL.

This clone was observed a single time. The rearrangement joins TRBV29-1 to TRBJ1-1; D is possibly TRBD1 (5 bases). This CDR3 spans 13 amino acids. Germline lookup yields CDR1 SQVTM and CDR2 ANQGSEA. V was clipped by 6 bases and J by 3 bases, with 14 bases between them. In nucleotides, the CDR3 is TGCAGCGTCAATGTGGGGGGGGACACTGAAGCTTTCTTT. This sequence encodes CSVNVGGDTEAFF. Looking up the rest from reference TRBV29-1 and TRBJ1-1 gives the full variable domain: SAVISQKPSRDICQRGTSLTIQCQVDSQVTMMFWYRQQPGQSLTLIATANQGSEATYESGFVIDKFPISRPNLTFSTLTVSNMSPEDSSIYLCSVNVGGDTEAFFGQGTRLTVV.

The chain links TRBV4-2 to TRBJ1-2; tentative D call: TRBD1 (5 bases). This CDR3 comprises 16 residues. Germline V gene data show CDR1 as LGHNA and CDR2 as YNFKEQ. The V end lost 0 bases, the J end lost 8 bases, and 19 bases lay between the germline ends. The CDR3 region is CASSQEPGTGFWGYTF. The CDR3 region has the DNA TGTGCCAGCAGCCAAGAACCAGGGACGGGCTTTTGGGGCTACACCTTC.

The genes are TRBV6-5 and TRBJ2-1; the D is unclear. There are 12 residues in the CDR3. Germline V gene lookup returns CDR1 MNHEY and CDR2 SVGAGI. The V end lost 6 bases, the J end lost 0 bases, and 3 bases lay between the germline ends. CDR3 residues: CASSDSYNEQFF. The CDR3, as DNA: TGTGCCAGCAGCGACTCCTACAATGAGCAGTTCTTC.

J is TRBJ2-3 and V is TRBV2; possibly TRBD1 for D (7 bases). This CDR3 has 15 residues. The V gene lost 2 bases and the J gene lost 2 bases, with 11 bases spanning the gap. The germline gives CDR1 SNHLY, CDR2 FYNNEI. CDR3 in amino acids: CASSEQGGDTDTQYF. CDR3 in DNA: TGTGCCAGCAGTGAACAGGGGGGAGACACAGATACGCAGTATTTT.

This chain uses TRBV24-1 with TRBJ1-2; D remains unclear. V was shortened by 1 base and J by 4 bases, with 9 bases between the two germline ends. The CDR3 has 14 residues. Germline V gene data show CDR1 as KGHDR and CDR2 as SFDVKD. The CDR3 is CATSDFDGPYGYTF. The CDR3 bases are TGTGCCACCAGTGATTTTGACGGACCCTATGGCTACACCTTC.

The gene calls are TRBV11-2 and TRBJ2-5; 9 nucleotides match TRBD2. Germline CDR1 is SGHAT and CDR2 is FQNNGV. The CDR3 is made up of 16 amino acids. V was pared by 2 bases and J by 4 bases, with 8 bases of the junction left unmatched. The CDR3 loop is CASSLMRGGAGETQYF. The CDR3 DNA follows: TGTGCCAGCAGCTTAATGCGCGGGGGGGCAGGAGAGACCCAGTACTTC.

The rearrangement joins TRBV6-5 to TRBJ2-7; TRBD2 matches 9 bases. Germline assignment: CDR1 MNHEY and CDR2 SVGAGI. This CDR3 spans 15 amino acids. The trim removed 4 bases at V and 0 bases at J, leaving 4 bases unmatched. Here the CDR3 reads CASSFSGGPSYEQYF. The CDR3 DNA reads TGTGCCAGCAGTTTTAGCGGGGGCCCCTCCTACGAGCAGTACTTC.

J is TRBJ1-4 and V is TRBV5-6; no definite D call. CDR1 and CDR2 from the germline V gene are SGHDT and YYEEEE. V lost 4 bases, J lost 8 bases, and 12 bases lay in between. CDR3 length equals 13 residues. CDR3 amino acids: CASSGTEGEKLFF. CDR3 in DNA: TGTGCCAGCAGCGGAACAGAGGGCGAAAAACTGTTTTTT.

This clone was observed a single time. The chain combines TRBV7-9 with TRBJ2-1; 7 nucleotides line up with TRBD1. CDR3 size: 13 residues. CDR1 is SEHNR and CDR2 is FQNEAQ in the germline V gene (reference sequence). The V segment lost 4 bases and the J segment 8 bases; nucleotides outside the gene matches: 5. CDR3 in amino acids: CASSSGTVDEQFF. The CDR3 region has the DNA TGTGCCAGCAGCTCCGGGACAGTGGATGAGCAGTTCTTC.

CDR3 in DNA: TGTGCCAGCAGCTTCCTAGGCGAGCAGTACTTC. Its protein product is CASSFLGEQYF. This chain connects TRBV7-9 to TRBJ2-7; the D is unclear. The V end was cut by 3 bases, the J end by 6 bases, with 6 bases between. In germline, CDR1 is SEHNR, CDR2 FQNEAQ (reference sequence). The CDR3 extends over 11 amino acids.

V is TRBV27 and J is TRBJ2-7; 10 bases line up with TRBD1. The CDR3 contains 14 residues. Germline lookup yields CDR1 MNHEY and CDR2 SMNVEV (reference sequence). With 6 bases clipped from V and 5 bases from J, the junction kept 7 bases outside the gene matches. Here the CDR3 reads CASRLTGGLDEQYF. CDR3 coding DNA: TGTGCCAGCAGGCTGACAGGGGGCCTGGACGAGCAGTACTTC.

The rearrangement joins TRBV19 to TRBJ2-3, with D unresolved. The ends were cut back, 10 bases at V and 4 bases at J, with 9 bases in the middle. The CDR3 runs to 11 residues. CDR1 and CDR2 (germline): LNHDA, SQIVND (reference sequence). CDR3: CATRRADTQYF. The CDR3 DNA sequence: TGTGCCACTCGGCGCGCAGATACGCAGTATTTT.

This chain joins TRBV7-2 and TRBJ1-1, with D maybe TRBD1 (6 bases). CDR3 length equals 14 residues. The germline V gene has CDR1 SGHTA and CDR2 FQGNSA. V lost 5 bases and J 4 bases, leaving 14 bases between the germline ends. CDR3 nucleotide sequence: TGTGCCAGCAGCCCTGATGGGGGCTTCACTGAAGCTTTCTTT. This gives the protein CASSPDGGFTEAFF.

The J gene is TRBJ2-3, the V gene TRBV24-1; 10 nucleotides align to TRBD1. After removal of 3 bases from V and 3 bases from J, the junction contained 5 bases not matched to a gene. The CDR3 contains 16 residues. Germline values: CDR1 KGHDR, CDR2 SFDVKD. CDR3 sequence (DNA): TGTGCCACCAGTGATACCGGGACAGGGGTTACAGATACGCAGTATTTT. It specifies CATSDTGTGVTDTQYF.

The genes are TRBV5-5 and TRBJ1-1; D is unclear. There are 14 residues in the CDR3. Germline-derived CDR1 and CDR2 are SGHKS and YYEKEE (reference sequence). V was pared by 4 bases and J by 0 bases, with 10 bases between. CDR3 amino acids: CASSPPIMNTEAFF. The CDR3, as DNA: TGTGCCAGCAGCCCACCAATCATGAACACTGAAGCTTTCTTT.

This clone showed up just once. The rearrangement links TRBV6-6 to TRBJ1-5, with D maybe TRBD1 (5 bases). Germline V lookup: CDR1 MNHNY, CDR2 SVGAGI (reference sequence). Trimming cost V 2 bases and J 6 bases, with 17 bases left between them. CDR3 length: 16 amino acids. CDR3 protein: CASSYLSRGVGQPQHF. The CDR3, as DNA: TGTGCCAGCAGTTACCTAAGCAGAGGGGTCGGTCAGCCCCAGCATTTT.

The rearrangement links TRBV21-1 to TRBJ2-7; TRBD1 reflects the table's D call only, with no check against the DNA. TRBV21-1 is flagged as a pseudogene. This CDR3 region has 19 residues. CDR3 bases: TGTGCCAGCAGCAAAGCGTCCGTTGCGTCGACAGGGGGCTTCTACGAGCAGTACTTC. Protein: CASSKASVASTGGFYEQYF.

J is TRBJ1-1 and V is TRBV16; no clear D. V was pared by 7 bases and J by 2 bases, with 5 bases between. Germline V gene data show CDR1 as KGHSY and CDR2 as FQNENV. The CDR3 has 11 residues. In nucleotides, the CDR3 is TGTGCCAGCACCCGAAACACTGAAGCTTTCTTT. The encoded protein is CASTRNTEAFF.

CDR3 nucleotides: TGCGCCAGCAGTCTTGGCGCTGGGTTTTCATACTACGAGCAGTACTTC. It encodes CASSLGAGFSYYEQYF. This chain links TRBV23-1 with TRBJ2-7; D ambiguous. TRBV23-1 is given ORF status, its function remaining uncertain. CDR3 length: 16 amino acids. Deletions cut 4 bases from V and 3 bases from J, with 19 bases between.

The J gene is TRBJ2-1, the V gene TRBV7-3; 7 bases are shared with TRBD2. With V trimmed by 2 bases and J by 5 bases, 3 bases remained unmatched. The CDR3 covers 14 residues. Germline-derived CDR1 and CDR2 are SGHTA and FQGTGA. The DNA of the CDR3 is TGTGCCAGCAGCTTATCTAGCGGAAACAATGAGCAGTTCTTC. This codes for CASSLSSGNNEQFF.

The chain links TRBV12-5 to TRBJ2-1; the D is unclear. CDR3 length equals 13 residues. Germline V gives CDR1 LGHNT, CDR2 FRNRAP. Trimming shortened V by 0 bases and J by 7 bases, and 7 bases separated the two germline ends. CDR3 loop: CASGLVVGNEQFF. The DNA for the CDR3 is TGTGCTAGTGGTTTGGTAGTGGGGAATGAGCAGTTCTTC.

The chain couples TRBV5-5 to TRBJ2-7, with a tentative D call TRBD1 (8 bases). Trimming stripped 3 bases from V and 2 bases from J, with 18 bases between. CDR3 length equals 16 residues. CDR1 and CDR2 from the germline V gene are SGHKS and YYEKEE (reference sequence). As DNA, the CDR3 is TGTGCCAGCAGCTCAGGGGGCAGCGGGGTTCCCTACGAGCAGTACTTC. As protein: CASSSGGSGVPYEQYF.

The gene calls are TRBV19 and TRBJ1-1; D is unclear. The CDR3 loop spans 12 amino acids. V was cut by 5 bases and J by 4 bases, with 8 bases left in between. The germline CDR1 and CDR2 sequences are LNHDA and SQIVND (reference sequence). The CDR3 coding sequence is TGTGCCAGTAGTGCCGGTCTCACTGAAGCTTTCTTT. This codes for CASSAGLTEAFF.